This section outlines one T cell receptor beta chain sequence together with its context. Its antigen is not identified. These data are taken from a study of T cell responses to AZD1222 COVID-19 vaccine. Findings and caveats of the study: Vaccination with two AZD1222 doses was followed by a rise in Spike-specific TCR breadth and depth.

Second doses that came at about 4 or about 12 weeks were put together. Using immunoSEQ multiplex PCR, the repertoire was profiled, and TCRdb retains in-frame clones only, with some absent. Of 50,000 to 65,000 clones listed, approximately 90% are singletons. There are 15 residues in the CDR3. V shed 0 bases and J shed 0 bases, with 8 bases lying between them. The receptor comes from an adult who received the AZD1222 COVID-19 vaccine. V usage is TRBV23-1 and J usage is TRBJ1-2; D not certain. TRBV23-1 is labeled an ORF, and its function is uncertain. This sample comprised peripheral blood, obtained 28 days after the second AZD1222 dose. This CDR3 is CASSQSEHTNYGYTF. CDR3 DNA sequence: TGCGCCAGCAGTCAATCCGAACATACTAACTATGGCTACACCTTC.